This T cell receptor beta chain came from a study of control samples from healthy donors and cancer patients. Profiled with immunoSEQ multiplex PCR; TCRdb holds only in-frame clones, not every one. Of some 120,000 clones listed, 80% to 90% are singletons. Germline CDR1 reads SGHTA; CDR2 reads FQGTGA. V lost 6 bases to trimming and J lost 5 bases; unmatched junction nucleotides: 10. The CDR3 loop spans 15 amino acids. J is TRBJ2-1 and V is TRBV7-3, with TRBD2 identical over 7 bases. The sequencing input was PBMCs. The receptor was isolated from a woman in her forties or fifties with colorectal cancer. The CDR3 is CASRRSGATHNEQFF. The CDR3 DNA reads TGTGCCAGCAGACGCAGCGGGGCTACCCACAATGAGCAGTTCTTC.